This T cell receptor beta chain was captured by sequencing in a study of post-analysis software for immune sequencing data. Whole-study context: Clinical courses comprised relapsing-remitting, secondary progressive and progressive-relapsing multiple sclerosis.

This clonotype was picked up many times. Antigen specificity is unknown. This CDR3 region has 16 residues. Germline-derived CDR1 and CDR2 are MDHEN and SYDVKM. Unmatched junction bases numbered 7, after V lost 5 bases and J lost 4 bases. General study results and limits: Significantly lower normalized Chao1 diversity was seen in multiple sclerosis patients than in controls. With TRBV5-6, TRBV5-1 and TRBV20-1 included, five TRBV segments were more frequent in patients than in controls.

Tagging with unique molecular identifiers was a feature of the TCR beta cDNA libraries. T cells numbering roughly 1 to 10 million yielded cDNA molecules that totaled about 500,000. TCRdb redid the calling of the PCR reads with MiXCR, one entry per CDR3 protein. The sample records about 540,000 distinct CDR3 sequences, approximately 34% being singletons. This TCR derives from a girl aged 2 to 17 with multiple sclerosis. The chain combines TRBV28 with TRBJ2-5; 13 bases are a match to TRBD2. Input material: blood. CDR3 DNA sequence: TGTGCCAGCAGTCACTCACTAGCGGGGGGGTCAGAGACCCAGTACTTC. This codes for CASSHSLAGGSETQYF.